Listed here are 18 T cell receptor beta chains from one sample, sequenced in a study of blood T cell repertoires in COVID-19. Sequencing used immunoSEQ multiplex PCR; TCRdb keeps in-frame clones, though not all of them. The sample lists fewer than 300,000 clones, around 87% seen once, with 2% to 2.5% in the top ten. The source material was peripheral blood. These receptors were obtained from a woman aged 45-65 years with acute or convalescent COVID-19.

DNA for the CDR3: TGTGCCAGTAGACTAGCGGGAGGGCCCAATGAGCAGTTCTTC. It yields the protein CASRLAGGPNEQFF. V is TRBV19 and J is TRBJ2-1; 13 nucleotides align to TRBD2. Unmatched junction bases numbered 2, after V lost 6 bases and J lost 6 bases. The V gene's germline CDR1 is LNHDA and CDR2 SQIVND (reference sequence). CDR3 length equals 14 residues.

The V and J genes are TRBV19 and TRBJ2-1; the D gene is possibly TRBD2 (6 bases). The CDR3 consists of 15 residues. V was cut by 8 bases and J by 4 bases, with 18 bases left in between. Germline V gene sequence: CDR1 LNHDA, CDR2 SQIVND (reference sequence). The CDR3 loop is CASVGGVAQYNEQFF. For the CDR3, the DNA is TGTGCCAGTGTAGGCGGGGTAGCCCAATACAATGAGCAGTTCTTC.

The chain is built from TRBV9 and TRBJ1-2; D gene uncertain. Germline lookup yields CDR1 SGDLS and CDR2 YYNGEE. V dropped 5 bases and J dropped 3 bases, with 8 bases sitting between them. This CDR3 contains 12 residues. CDR3 amino acids: CASSAAYYGYTF. The CDR3 DNA reads as TGTGCCAGCAGTGCGGCCTACTATGGCTACACCTTC.

CDR3: CASSSLAATYNEQFF. The CDR3 region has the DNA TGCGCCAGCAGCTCTCTAGCGGCCACCTACAATGAGCAGTTCTTC. The chain links TRBV5-1 to TRBJ2-1, with 7 bases aligning to TRBD2. CDR1 is SGHRS and CDR2 is YFSETQ in the germline V gene. The CDR3 is made up of 15 amino acids. V shed 3 bases and J 2 bases; nucleotides not matched to a gene: 5.

This clone appeared a few times. This chain links TRBV7-8 with TRBJ2-7; 9 positions match TRBD1. The germline CDR1 and CDR2 sequences are SGHVS and FQNEAQ. The CDR3 contains 15 residues. The V and J ends lost 5 bases and 1 base, in that order; junction bases with no gene match: 6. The CDR3 coding sequence is TGTGCCAGCAGCGCTGACAGGGGGGCGTCCTACGAGCAGTACTTC. This encodes CASSADRGASYEQYF.

This sequence joins TRBV2 and TRBJ2-1, with 10 bases aligning to TRBD2. V dropped 4 bases and J dropped 7; count of bases not matched to a gene: 10. Per germline, CDR1 SNHLY and CDR2 FYNNEI. This CDR3 has 16 amino acids. The CDR3 protein is CASSADLAGEFNEQFF. The CDR3 region has the DNA TGTGCCAGCAGTGCAGACCTAGCGGGAGAGTTTAATGAGCAGTTCTTC. Filled out from reference TRBV2 and TRBJ2-1, the complete variable domain reads EPEVTQTPSHQVTQMGQEVILRCVPISNHLYFYWYRQILGQKVEFLVSFYNNEISEKSEIFDDQFSVERPDGSNFTLKIRSTKLEDSAMYFCASSADLAGEFNEQFFGPGTRLTVL.

The V call is TRBV6-5, the J call TRBJ1-4, with no clear D. Trimming left V 0 bases short and J 2 bases short, with 4 bases between. The CDR3 runs 14 residues. Germline V gene sequence: CDR1 MNHEY, CDR2 SVGAGI. The chain's CDR3 is CASSYSATNEKLFF. The CDR3 DNA sequence: TGTGCCAGCAGTTACTCAGCGACTAATGAAAAACTGTTTTTT.

The V and J genes are TRBV6-5 and TRBJ1-2; 10 bases map to TRBD1. Per germline, CDR1 MNHEY and CDR2 SVGAGI. The V segment lost 4 bases and the J segment 1 base; nucleotides outside the gene matches: 6. The CDR3 runs 16 residues. The CDR3 nucleotides are TGTGCCAGCAGTTCCGGGACAGGGGCCCTTAACTATGGCTACACCTTC. Translating it yields CASSSGTGALNYGYTF.

The chain joins TRBV6-5 to TRBJ1-4; D is ambiguous. The V end lost 1 base, the J end lost 3 bases, and 12 bases lay between the germline ends. The CDR3 length is 16 residues. Germline V gene sequence: CDR1 MNHEY, CDR2 SVGAGI. The CDR3 DNA reads TGTGCCAGCAGTTACTTAAGGCGTCGGGCTAATGAAAAACTGTTTTTT. Translated: CASSYLRRRANEKLFF.

The gene calls are TRBV27 and TRBJ1-6; D gene unclear. Germline CDR1 and CDR2: MNHEY and SMNVEV (reference sequence). The CDR3 covers 12 residues. The V end lost 3 bases, the J end lost 8 bases, and 5 bases lay between the germline ends. The CDR3 loop is CASSLSDSPLHF. The CDR3 nucleotides read TGTGCCAGCAGTTTGTCGGATTCACCCCTCCACTTT.

This clone was found many times. J is TRBJ1-1 and V is TRBV4-1; weak D call: TRBD1 (5 bases). CDR3 length equals 13 residues. From germline, CDR1 is MGHRA and CDR2 YSYEKL. Trimming stripped 4 bases from V and 2 bases from J, with 8 bases between. This chain's CDR3 is CASSPRVNTEAFF. CDR3 sequence (DNA): TGCGCCAGCAGCCCCAGGGTCAACACTGAAGCTTTCTTT.

V gene TRBV7-3 combines with J gene TRBJ2-1; 8 nucleotides agree with TRBD1. CDR3 length equals 14 residues. From germline, CDR1 is SGHTA and CDR2 FQGTGA. With 3 bases clipped from V and 5 bases from J, the junction kept 3 bases outside the gene matches. CDR3: CASSFGQGNNEQFF. The CDR3 coding sequence is TGTGCCAGCAGCTTTGGACAGGGAAACAATGAGCAGTTCTTC.

The rearrangement links TRBV6-2 or TRBV6-3 to TRBJ2-7, with D possibly TRBD1 on 6 matching bases. CDR3 size: 13 residues. Trimming cost V 5 bases and J 0 bases, with 8 bases left between them. The germline CDR1 and CDR2 sequences are MNHEY and SVGEGT. CDR3 in amino acids: CASSRQVSYEQYF. The CDR3 DNA is TGTGCCAGCAGTAGACAGGTCTCCTACGAGCAGTACTTC.

J is TRBJ2-2 and V is TRBV6-2 or TRBV6-3; 7 nucleotides agree with TRBD2. The length of the CDR3 is 19 residues. In germline, CDR1 is MNHEY, CDR2 SVGEGT. The junction had 12 bases not matched to a gene; V was cut back by 2 bases and J by 0 bases. CDR3 sequence (DNA): TGTGCCAGCAGTTACAGGCGTAACGGCGGGAGAGCGAACACCGGGGAGCTGTTTTTT. Encoded protein: CASSYRRNGGRANTGELFF.

The V and J genes are TRBV30 and TRBJ1-4; 7 nucleotides align to TRBD1. The CDR3 is 13 residues long. Unmatched junction bases numbered 9, after V lost 4 bases and J lost 10 bases. From germline, CDR1 is GTSNPN and CDR2 SVGIG (reference sequence). The CDR3 nucleotides read TGTGCCTGGACGAATAACAGGGGAGGAAAACTGTTTTTT. As protein: CAWTNNRGGKLFF.

The J gene is TRBJ1-1, the V gene TRBV5-1; tentatively, D is TRBD1 (5 bases). This CDR3 region has 13 residues. Germline V gives CDR1 SGHRS, CDR2 YFSETQ. Trimming left V 4 bases short and J 4 bases short, with 11 bases between. CDR3 loop: CASSPDRITEAFF. In nucleotides, the CDR3 is TGCGCCAGCAGCCCTGACAGAATCACTGAAGCTTTCTTT.

The gene calls are TRBV2 and TRBJ1-2; maybe TRBD1 (5 bases). The CDR3 length is 12 residues. The V end was cut by 6 bases, the J end by 3 bases, with 8 bases between. CDR1 is SNHLY and CDR2 is FYNNEI in the germline V gene. In DNA, the CDR3 is TGTGCCAGCAGCCAGGGTGACTATGGCTACACCTTC. Amino acids: CASSQGDYGYTF.

V and J are TRBV27 and TRBJ1-1, with a tentative D call TRBD1 (5 bases). This CDR3 contains 15 residues. Trimming stripped 5 bases from V and 2 bases from J, with 15 bases between. Germline V CDR1 and CDR2: MNHEY, SMNVEV (reference sequence). The CDR3 nucleotides read TGTGCCAGCAGTCCCCGGGGGACGGCCAACACTGAAGCTTTCTTT. This codes for CASSPRGTANTEAFF.